This T cell receptor (beta chain) came from a study of T cells in localized non-small cell lung cancer (dated by TCRdb to about 2020). Describing the broader study: Comparing tumors with uninvolved tumor-adjacent lungs, the study looked at the T cell repertoires of about 240 patients with early-stage NSCLC. The cohort comprised around 250 treatment-naïve NSCLC patients with resected, localized lung tumors. The mean age of the NSCLC patients was less than 70 years, with 120 to 150 men and around 99 women. Broad study findings and their caveats: Because the study design was exploratory, TCR variables were selected using unadjusted p-values without false-discovery rate correction. Longer overall survival was associated with higher T cell density in blood, whereas shorter survival was associated with higher clonality in adjacent lung. A median of approximately 62 of the top 100 tumor clones turned up in the paired uninvolved adjacent lung, and 25 to 30 of those clones also ranked among the top 100 of that same adjacent lung. Because multi-region tumor sequencing was not done, intratumor heterogeneity could not be ruled out. Uninvolved tumor-adjacent lung showed the highest T cell clonality, higher than tumor, which suggests more focused antigenic responses in the adjacent lung.

Relative to germline, V is 3 bases shorter and J is 8 bases shorter, with 14 bases between their ends. The CDR1 and CDR2 encoded by the germline V gene are SQVTM and ANQGSEA. The CDR3 covers 12 residues, taking in both the cysteine and the phenylalanine. Of the read, only the CDR3 DNA is kept; its 36 bases are in frame from base 1. At diagnosis, tumor, uninvolved tumor-adjacent lung and peripheral blood were collected and then preserved as a mix of FFPE and fresh-frozen material. For TCR repertoire profiling, blood samples were analyzed as peripheral blood mononuclear cells. As to this clone: Its antigen remains undetermined. Base qualities are not provided; no much larger clone lies one nucleotide away.

TCR beta CDR3 regions were sequenced from DNA using the immunoSEQ Assay. The published analysis was carried out like this. T cell density was computed as TCR beta template counts normalized to usable DNA estimated by amplifying housekeeping genes. The preseqR package was used to estimate richness by extrapolating to 400,000 templates for PBMC samples and to 120,000 templates for tissue samples. Clonality was taken to be one minus Pielou's evenness. Tissue-enriched TCRs were identified by differential abundance testing using productive amino-acid clonotypes, minimum total count 5 and alpha 0.1. Repertoire overlap between compartments was quantified with the Jaccard Index and Morisita Overlap Index. TCR beta CDR3s were clustered by GLIPH together with public tetramer-defined viral CDR3s, and at least three viral sequences plus V-gene enrichment were required for viral motifs. TCRdb's version of the immuneACCESS table is confined to in-frame rearrangements and falls short of the full clone set. An unresolved V gene accounts for under half of the shortfall where checked; the remainder is of unknown origin. V and J calls and clone size come straight from that table; D and trimming were deduced from the DNA. The table for this sample lists tens of thousands of clones; about nine tenths of them were counted only once. The ten largest clones capture 4% to 4.5% of the sample.

The rearranged chain carries TRBV29-1 and TRBJ2-7; the D region is possibly TRBD1 or TRBD2, each matching across 5 bases. Sequencing used peripheral blood, obtained before any cancer treatment. This clonotype was sampled from a male donor aged 60 or over with stage III lung adenocarcinoma. CDR3 sequence: CSVESGAAQQYF. DNA sequence: TGCAGCGTTGAGTCCGGGGCGGCCCAGCAGTACTTC.